The 27 T cell receptor beta chains reported below all come from one sample, sequenced in a study of HIV-infected patients and healthy controls. TCRdb reprocessed the 5' RACE reads via MiXCR and lists one record per CDR3 protein. There are tens of thousands of distinct CDR3 sequences in the sample; 16% occur only once, and approximately 5% lies in the top ten. Input material: CD4+ T cells from blood. The source is a human donor in good health.

Only a few counts were recorded for this clonotype. The CDR3 coding sequence is TGTGCCAGCAGTTTCTCCGGGACAAACTATGGCTACACCTTC. Its translation is CASSFSGTNYGYTF. The chain couples TRBV6-5 to TRBJ1-2, with a possible D match to TRBD1 (6 bases). V lost 4 bases, J lost 2 bases, and 11 bases lay in between. Germline V gene data show CDR1 as MNHEY and CDR2 as SVGAGI. CDR3 size: 14 residues.

This clonotype occurred a few times. The CDR3 region has the DNA TGTGCCAGCACTCAGGGGGCTCGAAATTCACCCCTCCACTTT. This sequence encodes CASTQGARNSPLHF. The chain is built from TRBV6-2 or TRBV6-3 and TRBJ1-6, with 8 bases fitting TRBD1. After removal of 7 bases from V and 7 bases from J, the junction contained 6 bases not matched to a gene. Germline CDR1 and CDR2: MNHEY and SVGEGT. CDR3 size: 14 residues.

The V call is TRBV7-2, the J call TRBJ2-2, with D tentatively TRBD1 (6 bases). The V and J ends lost 5 bases and 1 base respectively, with 26 bases between them. CDR1 is SGHTA, CDR2 FQGNSA, per germline. The CDR3 is 20 residues long. CDR3 bases: TGTGCCAGCAGCCCTAGGGGGTCTGGTGGGCTAGCCGGGAACACCGGGGAGCTGTTTTTT. This codes for CASSPRGSGGLAGNTGELFF.

In this sample, this clonotype turned up many times. This sequence joins TRBV7-2 and TRBJ1-3, with 11 nucleotides matching TRBD1. The junction had 0 bases not matched to a gene; V was cut back by 1 base and J by 4 bases. Germline CDR1 reads SGHTA; CDR2 reads FQGNSA. The CDR3 contains 15 residues. The CDR3 loop reads CASSLGTGGGNTIYF. The CDR3 DNA reads as TGTGCCAGCAGCTTAGGGACAGGGGGCGGAAACACCATATATTTT. Based on the CDR3 plus reference TRBV7-2 and TRBJ1-3, the full variable domain is GAGVSQSPSNKVTEKGKDVELRCDPISGHTALYWYRQSLGQGLEFLIYFQGNSAPDKSGLPSDRFSAERTGGSVSTLTIQRTQQEDSAVYLCASSLGTGGGNTIYFGEGSWLTVV.

The V gene is TRBV6-1, the J gene TRBJ2-7; D perhaps matches TRBD2 (5 bases). Between the trimmed V and J ends, which lost 6 bases and 2 bases, there was a span of 17 bases. This CDR3 region has 15 residues. The germline gives CDR1 MNHNS, CDR2 SASEGT. The CDR3 coding sequence is TGTGCCAGCAGACCCTCTACGGGAACTACCTACGAGCAGTACTTC. Protein product: CASRPSTGTTYEQYF.

This clonotype was counted a few times. The V gene is TRBV10-3, the J gene TRBJ2-7; D perhaps matches TRBD1 (6 bases). The germline CDR1 and CDR2 sequences are ENHRY and SYGVKD. The CDR3 sequence is 15 residues long. V lost 4 bases and J 4 bases, leaving 17 bases between the germline ends. For the CDR3, the DNA is TGTGCCATCAGTGGCGGTTTGGGGGCTGGGTACGAGCAGTACTTC. This codes for CAISGGLGAGYEQYF.

The table lists this clonotype with a few counts. This chain links TRBV7-2 with TRBJ2-3; D gene uncertain. The CDR3 loop spans 13 amino acids. Germline CDR1 SGHTA, CDR2 FQGNSA. Trimming removed 9 bases from V and 4 bases from J, with 14 bases in between. The CDR3 reads CASLQREADTQYF. As DNA, the CDR3 is TGTGCCAGTCTCCAGCGTGAAGCAGATACGCAGTATTTT. Full variable domain (remainder filled in from reference TRBV7-2 and TRBJ2-3): GAGVSQSPSNKVTEKGKDVELRCDPISGHTALYWYRQSLGQGLEFLIYFQGNSAPDKSGLPSDRFSAERTGGSVSTLTIQRTQQEDSAVYLCASLQREADTQYFGPGTRLTVL.

This clonotype was counted at least ten times. The chain uses TRBV4-1 and TRBJ2-1, with D perhaps matching TRBD2 (5 bases). The CDR3 has 17 residues. V lost 2 bases and J lost 8, with 22 bases in between. In germline, CDR1 is MGHRA, CDR2 YSYEKL. The CDR3 bases are TGCGCCAGCAGCCAAACCCCGGGAAGTCTAGCAGGACATGAGCAGTTCTTC. Residues: CASSQTPGSLAGHEQFF.

This clonotype appeared a few times. The chain recombines TRBV5-5 with TRBJ2-7; 7 nucleotides align to TRBD2. Germline V gives CDR1 SGHKS, CDR2 YYEKEE (reference sequence). CDR3 length: 16 amino acids. J gave up 1 base and V 4 bases, and 11 bases lay outside the gene matches. The CDR3 coding sequence is TGTGCCAGCAGCCCTCCGTGGAGCGGGAAGTCCTACGAGCAGTACTTC. Protein sequence: CASSPPWSGKSYEQYF. Full variable domain (outside the CDR3, taken from reference TRBV5-5 and TRBJ2-7): DAGVTQSPTHLIKTRGQQVTLRCSPISGHKSVSWYQQVLGQGPQFIFQYYEKEERGRGNFPDRFSARQFPNYSSELNVNALLLGDSALYLCASSPPWSGKSYEQYFGPGTRLTVT.

The CDR3 here is CASSGQFNSPLHF. CDR3 nucleotides: TGTGCCAGCAGCGGCCAGTTTAATTCACCCCTCCACTTT. The V and J genes are TRBV7-8 and TRBJ1-6; D is uncertain. The CDR3 covers 13 residues. Germline V gives CDR1 SGHVS, CDR2 FQNEAQ. V shed 5 bases and J shed 6 bases, with 8 bases lying between them.

Ten or more counts support this clonotype. This chain joins TRBV20-1 and TRBJ1-2; unclear D gene. The CDR3 has 13 residues. From germline, CDR1 is DFQATT and CDR2 SNEGSKA (reference sequence). The V end was cut by 7 bases, the J end by 5 bases, with 17 bases between. The CDR3 loop reads CSGTPLERYGYTF. The CDR3 DNA is TGCAGTGGTACTCCACTCGAGCGGTATGGCTACACCTTC.

A remark on this clonotype: This could be a read error, since a much larger clone is one nucleotide away. The chain uses TRBV5-1 and TRBJ2-5; 7 bases are shared with TRBD1. The germline V gene has CDR1 SGHRS and CDR2 YFSETQ. CDR3 length: 16 amino acids. The chain's CDR3 is CASSSNRGSLLGPQHF. CDR3 nucleotide sequence: TGCGCCAGCAGCTCAAACAGGGGCAGCCTTCTAGGGCCCCAGCACTTC.

This chain uses TRBV4-2 with TRBJ2-7; tentatively, D is TRBD1 (5 bases). Trimming removed 0 bases at V and 2 bases at J, with 5 bases between. Germline V lookup: CDR1 LGHNA, CDR2 YNFKEQ. The CDR3 runs to 13 residues. In nucleotides, the CDR3 is TGTGCCAGCAGCCAAGAGGGGCCCTACGAGCAGTACTTC. Translation gives CASSQEGPYEQYF.

The table lists this clonotype with a few counts. The chain is built from TRBV7-2 and TRBJ2-3, with D possibly being TRBD2 (5 bases). Trimming left V 5 bases short and J 4 bases short, with 13 bases between. The germline gives CDR1 SGHTA, CDR2 FQGNSA. This CDR3 spans 14 amino acids. CDR3 region: CASSRISEPDTQYF. The DNA of the CDR3 is TGTGCCAGCAGCCGCATTAGCGAGCCAGATACGCAGTATTTT.

This clonotype was seen only a few times. The chain recombines TRBV5-6 with TRBJ1-6, with TRBD1 matching over 7 bases. Trimming cost V 2 bases and J 12 bases; bases outside gene matches: 8. CDR3 length equals 14 residues. Per germline, CDR1 SGHDT and CDR2 YYEEEE. For the CDR3, the DNA is TGTGCCAGCAGCTTTGGACAGGCCCTTCAACCCCTCCACTTT. Translated: CASSFGQALQPLHF.

This chain joins TRBV20-1 and TRBJ1-1, with D perhaps matching TRBD1 (6 bases). The CDR3 is 14 residues long. With 3 bases removed from V and 3 bases from J, the gap between germline ends came to 14 bases. Looked up from germline, CDR1 is DFQATT and CDR2 is SNEGSKA (reference sequence). CDR3 DNA: TGCAGTGCTAGGCCCGGGGGGCCGGACACTGAAGCTTTCTTT. This sequence encodes CSARPGGPDTEAFF.

The CDR3 spells CASSPTGEQETQYF. CDR3 nucleotide sequence: TGTGCCAGCTCACCGACCGGGGAGCAAGAGACCCAGTACTTC. The genes are TRBV18 and TRBJ2-5; D may be TRBD2 (5 bases). Germline CDR1 reads KGHSH; CDR2 reads LQKENI. V was clipped by 3 bases and J by 2 bases, with 10 bases between them. The CDR3 is 14 amino acids.

V usage is TRBV6-6 and J usage is TRBJ1-4; D is unclear. V lost 7 bases and J 2 bases, leaving 8 bases between the germline ends. Germline lookup yields CDR1 MNHNY and CDR2 SVGAGI (reference sequence). The CDR3 sequence is 13 residues long. The CDR3 DNA is TGTGCCAGCACTAAAGTGACTAATGAAAAACTGTTTTTT. Its protein product is CASTKVTNEKLFF.

There are many counts of this clonotype. The chain links TRBV5-1 to TRBJ2-7; D perhaps matches TRBD1 (5 bases). This CDR3 has 14 residues. Germline CDR1 SGHRS, CDR2 YFSETQ. V lost 0 bases, J lost 6 bases, and 13 bases lay in between. CDR3 sequence reads: CASSLDPGLPEQYF. The CDR3 DNA is TGCGCCAGCAGCTTGGATCCAGGGCTTCCCGAGCAGTACTTC.

This chain uses TRBV7-3 with TRBJ2-3; D might be TRBD1 (8 bases). The V end lost 5 bases, the J end lost 5 bases, and 26 bases lay between the germline ends. The CDR3 contains 18 residues. CDR1 and CDR2 (germline): SGHTA, FQGTGA. The CDR3 coding sequence is TGTGCCAGCAGCCCGGGCGGGGGACAGGAGAATGCACAAGATACGCAGTATTTT. Its protein is CASSPGGGQENAQDTQYF. Full variable domain (missing parts from reference TRBV7-3 and TRBJ2-3): GAGVSQTPSNKVTEKGKYVELRCDPISGHTALYWYRQSLGQGPEFLIYFQGTGAADDSGLPNDRFFAVRPEGSVSTLKIQRTERGDSAVYLCASSPGGGQENAQDTQYFGPGTRLTVL.

CDR3: CASSYTSGRANEQFF. Written as DNA, the CDR3 is TGTGCCAGCAGTTACACTAGCGGGAGGGCCAATGAGCAGTTCTTC. This chain uses TRBV6-5 with TRBJ2-1; 13 bases line up with TRBD2. Germline V lookup: CDR1 MNHEY, CDR2 SVGAGI. After removal of 2 bases from V and 6 bases from J, the junction contained 1 base not matched to a gene. CDR3 size: 15 residues.

This clonotype was found many times. The chain uses TRBV12-3 or TRBV12-4 and TRBJ2-3; D not certain. V dropped 6 bases and J dropped 3 bases, with 16 bases sitting between them. The CDR3 length is 15 residues. CDR3 in DNA: TGTGCCAGCAGCCTGACTGGCCGCGGAACAGATACGCAGTATTTT. Translated: CASSLTGRGTDTQYF.

The chain recombines TRBV7-9 with TRBJ2-1; D assignment may be TRBD1 or TRBD2 (5 bases each). Germline V gene lookup returns CDR1 SEHNR and CDR2 FQNEAQ (reference sequence). The CDR3 covers 14 residues. Between the trimmed V and J ends, which lost 5 bases and 3 bases, there was a span of 11 bases. The CDR3 protein is CASSRDLIYNEQFF. The CDR3 DNA reads as TGTGCCAGCAGCCGGGACCTAATCTACAATGAGCAGTTCTTC.

The sample holds a few counts of this clonotype. The chain is built from TRBV27 and TRBJ2-7, with D maybe TRBD2 (6 bases). The germline V and J ends were trimmed by 5 bases and 1 base, with 18 bases remaining between them. The CDR3 has 16 residues. Germline lookup yields CDR1 MNHEY and CDR2 SMNVEV (reference sequence). The CDR3 reads CASSAAGTVSSYEQYF. For the CDR3, the DNA is TGTGCCAGCAGTGCCGCCGGGACTGTCTCATCCTACGAGCAGTACTTC.

The rearrangement joins TRBV11-2 to TRBJ2-6; D gene unclear. The CDR3 extends over 14 amino acids. Trimming stripped 5 bases from V and 2 bases from J, with 7 bases between. The germline gives CDR1 SGHAT, CDR2 FQNNGV. The CDR3 here is CASSPRTGANVLTF. The CDR3 DNA sequence: TGTGCCAGCAGCCCACGAACTGGGGCCAACGTCCTGACTTTC.

This clonotype showed up many times. The chain links TRBV7-2 to TRBJ2-5, with D possibly TRBD2 on 5 matching bases. V was trimmed by 1 base and J by 9 bases, leaving 18 bases between them. CDR1 and CDR2 from the germline V gene are SGHTA and FQGNSA. CDR3 length: 15 amino acids. CDR3 coding DNA: TGTGCCAGCAGCTTAGATCCCAGCGGCCTTAGGGCCCAGTACTTC. This codes for CASSLDPSGLRAQYF.

About this clonotype itself: A much larger clonotype is one base distant, so this may be a read error. The V call is TRBV7-2, the J call TRBJ2-3, with TRBD2 identical over 12 bases. This CDR3 contains 16 residues. V lost 8 bases and J lost 7; bases outside the gene matches: 13. Looked up from germline, CDR1 is SGHTA and CDR2 is FQGNSA. CDR3 coding DNA: TGTGCCAGCGGCCCAAAGGGGCTAGCGGGGGGGAATACGCAGTATTTT. This translates into CASGPKGLAGGNTQYF.